This TCR beta chain was captured in a study of tumor-infiltrating lymphocytes in primary liver carcinoma. With respect to this clonotype: The junction and the germline gene differ at one end; a read error may be behind it.

A primer matching the constant region was used to make TCR beta cDNA from around 460 ng of total RNA. It was through three nested multiplex PCR rounds of slightly modified ARM-PCR that TCR beta libraries arose. TRBV1-TRBV30 forward and Cbeta reverse primers drove the first two roughly 9-cycle rounds. TCRdb re-called the multiplex PCR reads through MiXCR, storing one row per CDR3 protein. This sample has some 180,000 distinct CDR3 sequences, with 60% found just once. Both blood RNA, taken from unsorted whole blood, and germline DNA were extracted. CDR1 is SGHAT and CDR2 is FQNNGV in the germline V gene. The CDR3 has 14 amino acids.

The sequencing input was peripheral blood. The chain is built from TRBV11-2 and TRBJ2-4, with TRBD2 matching 8 bases. The TCR sequence derives from a middle-aged man with primary liver carcinoma and hepatitis B virus infection. The CDR3: CASSVNGRANIQNF. CDR3 DNA: TGTGCCAGCAGCGTAAACGGGAGGGCAAACATTCAGAACTTC.